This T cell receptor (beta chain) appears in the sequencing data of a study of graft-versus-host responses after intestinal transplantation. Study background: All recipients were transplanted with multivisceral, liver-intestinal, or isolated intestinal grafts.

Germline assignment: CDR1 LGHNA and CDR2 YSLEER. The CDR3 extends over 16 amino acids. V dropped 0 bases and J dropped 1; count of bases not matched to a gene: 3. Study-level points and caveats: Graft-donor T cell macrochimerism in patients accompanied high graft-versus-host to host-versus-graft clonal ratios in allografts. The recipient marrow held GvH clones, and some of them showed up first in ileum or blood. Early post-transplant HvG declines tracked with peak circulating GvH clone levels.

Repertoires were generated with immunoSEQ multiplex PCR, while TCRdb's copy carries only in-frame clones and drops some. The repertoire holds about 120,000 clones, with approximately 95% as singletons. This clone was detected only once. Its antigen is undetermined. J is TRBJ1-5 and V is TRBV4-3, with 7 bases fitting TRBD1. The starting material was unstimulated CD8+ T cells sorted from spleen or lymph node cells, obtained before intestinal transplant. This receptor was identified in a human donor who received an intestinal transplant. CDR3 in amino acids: CASSQDRQGSNQPQHF. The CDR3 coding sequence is TGCGCCAGCAGCCAAGATCGACAGGGCAGCAATCAGCCCCAGCATTTT.